This T cell receptor (beta chain) was captured by sequencing in a study of T-cell memory formation after mild COVID-19. Study-wide background: Across donors, TCR clusters were largely donor specific.

The CDR3 is 15 residues long. V shed 2 bases and J shed 2 bases, with 12 bases lying between them. As regards this clonotype: Its antigen is still unknown.

TCRdb fed the 5' RACE reads into MiXCR, producing one record per CDR3 protein. Of 400,000 to 500,000 distinct CDR3 sequences listed, 24% are singletons. General study results and limits: Day 15 to 85 contractors were CD4/CD8 balanced; later expanders leaned CD4+.

J is TRBJ2-5 and V is TRBV12-3 or TRBV12-4; D is perhaps TRBD1 (5 bases). Sequenced material: PBMCs or a T cell subset sorted from them (not recorded which). The origin of this receptor is an adult woman who had mild COVID-19 (a few samples of this study predate the infection). Cell type and time point are not known. This CDR3 reads CASSLREAGQETQYF. CDR3 sequence (DNA): TGTGCCAGCAGTTTACGAGAGGCAGGGCAAGAGACCCAGTACTTC.